This T cell receptor (beta chain) comes out of a study of blood T cell repertoires in COVID-19. For the study at large: Italy, Spain and the United States were the sources of the convalescent and acute COVID-19 samples. T cells, B-cell-depleted T cells, or PBMCs provided the cDNA or gDNA that served as material.

The CDR3 is 16 amino acids. Authors' methods: Amplification of reference gene primers was used by the study to estimate nucleated cell counts. Here immunoSEQ multiplex PCR was the method, and the copy in TCRdb shows in-frame clones only, minus some. The D gene and trimming were derived from the DNA, and the V and J assignments and clone size from that table. The sample contains approximately 72,000 clones, about 89% of which appear only once. The TCR was taken from a woman in her sixties with acute or convalescent COVID-19. V gene TRBV7-5 combines with J gene TRBJ2-3; TRBD2 reflects the table's D call only, with no check against the DNA. TRBV7-5 is a pseudogene. Sequencing was done on a sample of peripheral blood. The CDR3 bases are TGTGCCAGAAGCTTAGAGGAGCGGGGGAGCACAGATACGCAGTATTTT. It specifies CARSLEERGSTDTQYF.